Below are 4 T cell receptor beta chains sequenced from a single sample in a study of T cells in Graves' hyperthyroidism and ophthalmopathy (dated by TCRdb to the late 2010s). Library method: multiplex PCR. The listed sequencing device is Illumina HiSeq 2000. The TCR beta CDR3 regions were amplified from the RNA transcripts. A first-round RT-PCR of the TCR CDR3 used the HTBI primer set with the Qiagen OneStep RT-PCR kit. Starting from the raw public reads, TCRdb applied fastp trimming at Q25, assembled clones with MiXCR and retained in-frame beta chains. Rows matching on CDR3 protein sequence are summarized as one entry with the most common DNA and genes. This sample comprises about 560,000 distinct CDR3 sequences, roughly a sixth of them detected only once. The ten largest clones represent 18% of the sample. Sequenced sample: blood. The receptors derive from a woman aged 18-29 years with Graves' hyperthyroidism.

This clonotype was seen ten or more times. The CDR3 spells CASSYSGQSYEQYF. The CDR3 DNA follows: TGTGCCAGCAGTTACTCAGGACAGAGCTACGAGCAGTACTTC. The rearrangement joins TRBV6-2 or TRBV6-3 to TRBJ2-7; maybe TRBD1 (6 bases). The CDR3 consists of 14 residues. V was trimmed by 0 bases and J by 3 bases, leaving 9 bases between them. Germline V CDR1 and CDR2: MNHEY, SVGEGT.

At least ten counts were recorded for this clonotype. The genes are TRBV20-1 and TRBJ2-7; D ambiguous. This CDR3 is built from 15 residues. Per the germline V gene, CDR1 is DFQATT and CDR2 is SNEGSKA (reference sequence). Deletions cut 0 bases from V and 2 bases from J, with 14 bases between. The CDR3 bases are TGCAGTGCTAGAGATCTTTCCGGACGGACCTACGAGCAGTACTTC. Residues: CSARDLSGRTYEQYF.

This clonotype occurred many times. The chain carries TRBV12-3 or TRBV12-4 and TRBJ1-6; D not certain. Trimming shortened V by 3 bases and J by 10 bases, and 13 bases separated the two germline ends. The CDR3 sequence is 14 residues long. The CDR3 DNA is TGTGCCAGCAGTTTGGGCAGAGCGGCCTCACCCCTCCACTTT. This sequence encodes CASSLGRAASPLHF.

This clonotype was observed at least ten times. The V and J genes are TRBV6-1 and TRBJ2-3; TRBD2 aligns across 14 bases. Germline CDR1 reads MNHNS; CDR2 reads SASEGT. The trim removed 6 bases at V and 0 bases at J, leaving 5 bases unmatched. CDR3 length: 17 residues. This CDR3 reads CASRLGTSGRSTDTQYF. The CDR3 bases are TGTGCCAGCAGGCTCGGGACTAGCGGGAGAAGCACAGATACGCAGTATTTT.